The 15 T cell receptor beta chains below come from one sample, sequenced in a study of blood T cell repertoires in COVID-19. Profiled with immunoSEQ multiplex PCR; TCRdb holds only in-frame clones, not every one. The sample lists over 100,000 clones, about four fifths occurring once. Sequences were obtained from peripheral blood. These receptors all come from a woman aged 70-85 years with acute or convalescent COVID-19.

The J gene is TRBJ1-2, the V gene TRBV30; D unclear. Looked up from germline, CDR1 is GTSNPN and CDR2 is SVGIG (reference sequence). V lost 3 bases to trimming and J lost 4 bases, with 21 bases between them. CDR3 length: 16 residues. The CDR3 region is CAWRLAGRGPSYGYTF. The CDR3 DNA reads TGTGCCTGGAGGCTGGCGGGTCGTGGTCCTAGCTATGGCTACACCTTC.

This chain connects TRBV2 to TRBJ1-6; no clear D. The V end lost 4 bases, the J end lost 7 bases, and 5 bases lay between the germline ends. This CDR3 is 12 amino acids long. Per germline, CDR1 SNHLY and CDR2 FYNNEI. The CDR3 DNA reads TGTGCCAGCAGTGGGCAGAATTCACCCCTCCACTTT. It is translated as CASSGQNSPLHF.

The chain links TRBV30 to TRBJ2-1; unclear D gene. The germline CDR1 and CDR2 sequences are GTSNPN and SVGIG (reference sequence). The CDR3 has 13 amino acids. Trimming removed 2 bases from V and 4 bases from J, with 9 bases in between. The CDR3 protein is CAWSPRPYNEQFF. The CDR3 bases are TGTGCCTGGAGTCCGCGGCCTTACAATGAGCAGTTCTTC.

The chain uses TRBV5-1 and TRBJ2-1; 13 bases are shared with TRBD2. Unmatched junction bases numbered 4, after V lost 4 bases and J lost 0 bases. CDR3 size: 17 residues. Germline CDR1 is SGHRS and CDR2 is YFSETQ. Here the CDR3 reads CASSGTSGDGSYNEQFF. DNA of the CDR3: TGCGCCAGCAGCGGGACTAGCGGGGATGGCTCCTACAATGAGCAGTTCTTC. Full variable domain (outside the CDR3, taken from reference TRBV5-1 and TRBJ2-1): KAGVTQTPRYLIKTRGQQVTLSCSPISGHRSVSWYQQTPGQGLQFLFEYFSETQRNKGNFPGRFSGRQFSNSRSEMNVSTLELGDSALYLCASSGTSGDGSYNEQFFGPGTRLTVL.

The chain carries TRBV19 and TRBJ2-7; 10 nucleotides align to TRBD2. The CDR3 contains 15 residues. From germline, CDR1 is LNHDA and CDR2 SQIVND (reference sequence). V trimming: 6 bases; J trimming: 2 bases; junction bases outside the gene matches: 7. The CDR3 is CASRKSGTSAYEQYF. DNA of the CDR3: TGTGCCAGTAGAAAATCCGGGACTAGCGCCTACGAGCAGTACTTC. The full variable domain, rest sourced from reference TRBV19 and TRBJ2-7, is DGGITQSPKYLFRKEGQNVTLSCEQNLNHDAMYWYRQDPGQGLRLIYYSQIVNDFQKGDIAEGYSVSREKKESFPLTVTSAQKNPTAFYLCASRKSGTSAYEQYFGPGTRLTVT.

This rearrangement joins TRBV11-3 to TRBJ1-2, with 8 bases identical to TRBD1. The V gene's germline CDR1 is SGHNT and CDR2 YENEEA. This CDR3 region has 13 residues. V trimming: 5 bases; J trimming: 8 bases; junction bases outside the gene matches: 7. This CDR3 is CASSPTTGEGYTF. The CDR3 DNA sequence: TGTGCCAGCAGCCCGACGACAGGGGAAGGCTACACCTTC.

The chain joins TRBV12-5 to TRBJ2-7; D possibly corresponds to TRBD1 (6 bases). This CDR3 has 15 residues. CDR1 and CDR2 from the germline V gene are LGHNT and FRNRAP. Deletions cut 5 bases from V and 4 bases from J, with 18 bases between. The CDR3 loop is CASGRNRADGYEQYV. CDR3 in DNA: TGTGCTAGTGGTCGGAACAGGGCCGATGGGTACGAGCAGTACGTC.

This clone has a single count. This CDR3 reads CASSWRLGQLGEKLFF. In DNA form, the CDR3 reads TGTGCCAGCAGCTGGAGACTGGGACAGTTAGGAGAAAAACTGTTTTTT. The V gene is TRBV13, the J gene TRBJ1-4; 7 nucleotides line up with TRBD1. Germline CDR1 and CDR2: PRHDT and FYEKMQ (reference sequence). With 4 bases clipped from V and 8 bases from J, the junction kept 13 bases outside the gene matches. This CDR3 has 16 amino acids.

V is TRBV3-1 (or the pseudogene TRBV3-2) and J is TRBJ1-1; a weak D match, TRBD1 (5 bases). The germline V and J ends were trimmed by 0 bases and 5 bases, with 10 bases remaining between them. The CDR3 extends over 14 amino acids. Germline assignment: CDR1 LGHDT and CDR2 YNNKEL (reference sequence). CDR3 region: CASSQDWGGTEAFF. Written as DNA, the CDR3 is TGTGCCAGCAGCCAAGATTGGGGGGGGACTGAAGCTTTCTTT.

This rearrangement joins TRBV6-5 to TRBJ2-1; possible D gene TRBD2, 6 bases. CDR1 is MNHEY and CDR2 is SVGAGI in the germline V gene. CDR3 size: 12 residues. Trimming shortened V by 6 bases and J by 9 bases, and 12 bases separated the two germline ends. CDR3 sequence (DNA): TGTGCCAGCAGCCACGGAGGGAGTGAGCAGTTCTTC. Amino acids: CASSHGGSEQFF.

The CDR3 nucleotides are TGTGCCAGCAGCTTGGGACAGGGCGGGAGTTCACCCCTCCACTTT. It codes for CASSLGQGGSSPLHF. The rearrangement links TRBV7-6 to TRBJ1-6; 9 positions match TRBD1. Germline loops: CDR1 SGHVS, CDR2 FNYEAQ. CDR3 size: 15 residues. The J segment lost 9 bases and the V segment lost 3 bases, leaving 6 bases of the junction unmatched.

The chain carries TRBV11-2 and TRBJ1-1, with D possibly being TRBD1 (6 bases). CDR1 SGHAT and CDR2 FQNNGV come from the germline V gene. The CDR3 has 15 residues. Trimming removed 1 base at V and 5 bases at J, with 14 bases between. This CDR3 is CASSLGRGAGTEAFF. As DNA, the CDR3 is TGTGCCAGCAGCTTAGGTCGGGGGGCTGGAACTGAAGCTTTCTTT.

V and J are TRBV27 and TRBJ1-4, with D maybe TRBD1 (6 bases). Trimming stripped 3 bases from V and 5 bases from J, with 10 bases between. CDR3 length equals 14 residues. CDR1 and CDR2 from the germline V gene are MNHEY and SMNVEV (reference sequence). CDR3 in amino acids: CASSFVGANEKLFF. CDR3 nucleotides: TGTGCCAGCAGTTTCGTGGGGGCCAATGAAAAACTGTTTTTT.

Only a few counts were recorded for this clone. The CDR3 nucleotides read TGTGCCACCAGTGATTTGAGGTTCGGGGGCACAGATACGCAGTATTTT. Translating gives CATSDLRFGGTDTQYF. This chain links TRBV24-1 with TRBJ2-3; a possible D gene is TRBD2 (5 bases). CDR3 length equals 16 residues. V was trimmed by 0 bases and J by 1 base, leaving 10 bases between them. The germline V gene has CDR1 KGHDR and CDR2 SFDVKD.

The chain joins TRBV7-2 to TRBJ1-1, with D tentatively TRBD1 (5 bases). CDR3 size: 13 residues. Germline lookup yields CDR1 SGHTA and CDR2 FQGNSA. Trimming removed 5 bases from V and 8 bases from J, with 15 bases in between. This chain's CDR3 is CASSRDSLGEAFF. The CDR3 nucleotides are TGTGCCAGCAGCCGGGACTCGCTGGGGGAAGCTTTCTTT.